A selection of T cell receptor beta chains follows, all from one sample in a study of blood T cell repertoires in COVID-19. Using immunoSEQ multiplex PCR, the repertoire was profiled, and TCRdb retains in-frame clones only, with some absent. The data contain under 85,000 clones, approximately 83% of them singletons. Sequencing was carried out using peripheral blood. The receptors were gathered from a man aged 40-55 years with COVID-19, enrolled during active disease. Each CDR3 is given with its conserved first and last residue. D genes are given only for firm matches. Only part of the rows carry a size: once, few, many, or a class if the clone is expanded.

D gene,clone size,J gene,V gene,CDR3 DNA,CDR3 protein
TRBD1,.,TRBJ2-2,TRBV2,TGTGCCAGCAGTGATTTCGGCAGGGGGCAGCGGGAGCTGTTTTTT,CASSDFGRGQRELFF
.,.,TRBJ2-3,TRBV5-1,TGCGCCAGCAGTCGGGGGGCCGCAGATACGCAGTATTTT,CASSRGAADTQYF
.,.,TRBJ1-2,TRBV27,TGTGCCAGCAGTTTCGGTCTTAACTATGGCTACACCTTC,CASSFGLNYGYTF
TRBD1,.,TRBJ2-7,TRBV9,TGTGCCAGCAGCGTAGCTACCGCCGACGGGACAGGCAACTTCTACGAGCAGTACTTC,CASSVATADGTGNFYEQYF
.,.,TRBJ1-5,TRBV6-5,TGTGCCAGCACCGATAAGGGGTATAGCAATCAGCCCCAGCATTTT,CASTDKGYSNQPQHF
TRBD1,.,TRBJ2-7,TRBV7-9,TGTGCCAGCAGCCGAACAGGGGTTCAGGACGAGCAGTACTTC,CASSRTGVQDEQYF
.,.,TRBJ1-1,TRBV6-5,TGTGCCAGCAGTTACTCCGGCGTCTCGAGGAGAGCTTTCTTT,CASSYSGVSRRAFF
TRBD2,.,TRBJ2-1,TRBV4-2,TGTGCCAGCAGCCAAGAGCCCCTCCGGCGGGGGGCCGAAAGCTCCTACAATGAGCAGTTCTTC,CASSQEPLRRGAESSYNEQFF
TRBD1,.,TRBJ1-2,TRBV6-6,TGTGCCAGCAGTTTACCCCCGGGACAGGGGAATAATGGCTACACCTTC,CASSLPPGQGNNGYTF
.,few,TRBJ2-5,TRBV7-6,TGTGCCAGCAGCACGTCCGGGACTGCTAACTGGGAGACCCAGTACTTC,CASSTSGTANWETQYF
TRBD1,.,TRBJ1-6,TRBV28,TGTGCCAGCAGTCCGGGACAGTCAAATTCACCCCTCCACTTT,CASSPGQSNSPLHF
TRBD1,.,TRBJ2-7,TRBV6-6,TGTGCCAGCAGTTACCCTTCCAGGGACAGGGGGCTCGAGCAGTACTTC,CASSYPSRDRGLEQYF
.,few,TRBJ1-1,TRBV7-9,TGTGCCAGCAGCCCTCAGGGAAGGAACACTGAAGCTTTCTTT,CASSPQGRNTEAFF
.,.,TRBJ1-2,TRBV28,TGTGCCAGCAGTTTGGGATCAGGGATGGGGTATGGCTACACCTTC,CASSLGSGMGYGYTF
.,.,TRBJ1-1,TRBV19,TGTGCCAGTAGCCCTATAGAGGCACCTGAAGCTTTCTTT,CASSPIEAPEAFF
.,.,TRBJ2-3,TRBV5-4,TGTGCCAGCAGCTTTGCCAGATCCACAGATACGCAGTATTTT,CASSFARSTDTQYF
TRBD1,.,TRBJ1-5,TRBV4-1,TGCGCCAGCAGCCAAAACCGGGACAGGGGCTTTGCAGGCAATCAGCCCCAGCATTTT,CASSQNRDRGFAGNQPQHF
TRBD1,.,TRBJ2-1,TRBV28,TGTGCCAGCAGTTCCGGGGGGGGACAGGGGTCCTACAATGAGCAGTTCTTC,CASSSGGGQGSYNEQFF
TRBD1,once,TRBJ1-1,TRBV7-9,TGTGCCAGCAGCCTGCCGCCGGGACAGGGGGTTGGTACTGAAGCTTTCTTT,CASSLPPGQGVGTEAFF
.,once,TRBJ1-1,TRBV6-5,TGTGCCAGCAGTTACTCCGGGGAAGGGGGCACTGAAGCTTTCTTT,CASSYSGEGGTEAFF
.,.,TRBJ1-2,TRBV2,TGTGCCAGCCTTAGGGGTAACTATGGCTACACCTTC,CASLRGNYGYTF
.,.,TRBJ1-4,TRBV29-1,TGCAGCGCCATGAATGAAAAACTGTTTTTT,CSAMNEKLFF
.,.,TRBJ2-5,TRBV6-5,TGTGCCAGCAGTTCAAGAGGGGGAGAAGGAGAGACCCAGTACTTC,CASSSRGGEGETQYF
.,.,TRBJ1-5,TRBV19,TGTGCCAGTAATATCCCTTCCCGGGGGAGCAATCAGCCCCAGCATTTT,CASNIPSRGSNQPQHF
TRBD1,.,TRBJ2-3,TRBV2,TGTGCCAGCAGTCGACAGGGTGCCACAGATACGCAGTATTTT,CASSRQGATDTQYF
.,.,TRBJ1-5,TRBV6-6,TGTGCCAGCAAGGGGGGGGCGCTGGGCCAGCCCCAGCATTTT,CASKGGALGQPQHF
.,.,TRBJ2-1,TRBV5-1,TGCGCCAGCAGCTTGGCCGGGAACTACAATGAGCAGTTCTTC,CASSLAGNYNEQFF
TRBD1,once,TRBJ2-1,TRBV7-9,TGTGCCAGCAGCGTCGGACAGGGGGAGGGTCATGAGCAGTTCTTC,CASSVGQGEGHEQFF
.,.,TRBJ1-2,TRBV7-9,TGTGCCAGCAGCGCTAGCAGGGAGGCTAACTATGGCTACACCTTC,CASSASREANYGYTF
.,.,TRBJ1-1,TRBV21-1,TGTGCCAGCAGCAAAAAGAGGGGGATCACTGAAGCTTTCTTT,CASSKKRGITEAFF
.,.,TRBJ2-7,TRBV5-4,TGTGCCAGCAGCCGAGGGGGGGAGATATCTTCCTACGAGCAGTACTTC,CASSRGGEISSYEQYF
.,.,TRBJ1-4,TRBV2,TGTGCCACCGAAAGAGCAACTAATGAAAAACTGTTTTTT,CATERATNEKLFF
.,.,TRBJ1-5,TRBV7-2,TGTGCCAGCAGCCCTCGGGGGGGTAGCAATCAGCCCCAGCATTTT,CASSPRGGSNQPQHF